A single sample gave rise to the 25 T cell receptor beta chains below, sequenced in a study of blood T cell repertoires in COVID-19 (dated by TCRdb to the early 2020s). Library construction relied on the immunoSEQ multiplex PCR assay. In TCRdb, the immuneACCESS table is reduced to in-frame sequences with V and J assigned. These tables do not hold every clone; where another copy was compared, an unresolved V gene accounts for under half, and the others remain unexplained. This sample comprises 220,000 or so clones, around 82% of them detected only once. Around 5.1% of the sample goes to the ten largest clones. The sample comprised peripheral blood. The receptors were sampled from a woman in her seventies with acute or convalescent COVID-19.

The chain combines TRBV7-9 with TRBJ2-7; 10 bases align to TRBD2. CDR1 is SEHNR and CDR2 is FQNEAQ in the germline V gene (reference sequence). J lost 7 bases, V lost 0 bases, and 15 bases had no gene match. This CDR3 comprises 18 residues. The CDR3 region is CASSLAGPSGRAGWEQYF. The CDR3 nucleotides are TGTGCCAGCAGCTTAGCGGGGCCCAGCGGGAGGGCCGGTTGGGAGCAGTACTTC.

The chain links TRBV6-6 to TRBJ2-1, with D possibly matching TRBD1 (6 bases). The CDR3 loop spans 14 amino acids. V dropped 8 bases and J dropped 2 bases, with 13 bases sitting between them. The V gene's germline CDR1 is MNHNY and CDR2 SVGAGI (reference sequence). This chain's CDR3 is CASRPDRAYNEQFF. The CDR3 bases are TGTGCCAGCCGCCCGGACAGAGCCTACAATGAGCAGTTCTTC.

This chain connects TRBV5-1 to TRBJ2-1; 8 bases fit TRBD2. From germline, CDR1 is SGHRS and CDR2 YFSETQ. Germline trimming cut 3 bases from V and 6 bases from J; bases unmatched to any gene: 14. The CDR3 consists of 17 residues. The CDR3 DNA reads as TGCGCCAGCAGCTCCCGACGGGATCCAGCGGGAGCCAATGAGCAGTTCTTC. Translating gives CASSSRRDPAGANEQFF.

This chain uses TRBV30 with TRBJ1-3; 12 positions match TRBD1. Losses at the gene ends were 0 bases for V and 4 bases for J; bases not matched to a gene: 4. Germline-derived CDR1 and CDR2 are GTSNPN and SVGIG (reference sequence). The CDR3 is 16 amino acids. Written as DNA, the CDR3 is TGTGCCTGGAGTGTGAGGGACAGGGGGCTGGGAAACACCATATATTTT. Encoded protein: CAWSVRDRGLGNTIYF.

The V call is TRBV18, the J call TRBJ2-7; a weak D match, TRBD1 (6 bases). V dropped 1 base and J dropped 2 bases, with 9 bases sitting between them. This CDR3 is 14 amino acids long. Germline assignment: CDR1 KGHSH and CDR2 LQKENI. CDR3 bases: TGTGCCAGCTCACCACAGGGGGTAACCTACGAGCAGTACTTC. Its protein product is CASSPQGVTYEQYF.

On this clone itself: Other DNA sequences in the sample encode the same CDR3. The chain is built from TRBV19 and TRBJ2-1; D is ambiguous. V was trimmed by 3 bases and J by 7 bases, leaving 4 bases between them. This CDR3 is built from 11 residues. Germline lookup yields CDR1 LNHDA and CDR2 SQIVND (reference sequence). The CDR3 loop reads CASSIRNEQFF. DNA of the CDR3: TGTGCCAGTAGTATCAGGAATGAGCAGTTCTTC.

This chain uses TRBV19 with TRBJ1-5; D is possibly TRBD1 (6 bases). This CDR3 comprises 16 residues. The germline V gene has CDR1 LNHDA and CDR2 SQIVND (reference sequence). Trimming took 3 bases from V and 3 from J, leaving 15 bases between them. CDR3 loop: CASSMGAGTNNQPQHF. CDR3 nucleotides: TGTGCCAGTAGTATGGGGGCAGGGACAAACAATCAGCCCCAGCATTTT.

The chain has TRBV20-1 and TRBJ2-1, with D perhaps matching TRBD2 (5 bases). Germline V gene lookup returns CDR1 DFQATT and CDR2 SNEGSKA (reference sequence). The CDR3 is 14 amino acids. The germline V and J ends were trimmed by 3 bases and 7 bases, with 16 bases remaining between them. CDR3 protein: CSASRLRGNNEQFF. In DNA, the CDR3 is TGCAGTGCTAGTAGACTCCGGGGAAATAATGAGCAGTTCTTC.

The chain joins TRBV2 to TRBJ2-1; 14 nucleotides align to TRBD2. The germline gives CDR1 SNHLY, CDR2 FYNNEI. The ends lost 9 bases at V and 8 bases at J; junction bases unmatched: 9. The CDR3 contains 15 residues. In nucleotides, the CDR3 is TGTGCCAGTTCTCGACTAGCGGGAGGGAGCGATGAGCAGTTCTTC. Translating it yields CASSRLAGGSDEQFF.

The chain joins TRBV6-6 to TRBJ1-1; the match to TRBD1 covers 10 bases. V trimming: 8 bases; J trimming: 4 bases; junction bases outside the gene matches: 4. CDR3 size: 13 residues. Germline loops: CDR1 MNHNY, CDR2 SVGAGI (reference sequence). The CDR3 sequence is CASGQGGGTEAFF. The CDR3 DNA sequence: TGTGCCAGCGGACAGGGGGGGGGCACTGAAGCTTTCTTT.

The sample holds one count of this clone. The rearrangement joins TRBV6-2 or TRBV6-3 to TRBJ1-5; D may be TRBD1 (6 bases). V was shortened by 5 bases and J by 5 bases, with 10 bases between the two germline ends. The CDR3 is 13 residues long. The germline V gene has CDR1 MNHEY and CDR2 SVGEGT. The CDR3 DNA reads TGTGCCAGCAGTGAGGACAGCTATCAGCCCCAGCATTTT. Its translation: CASSEDSYQPQHF.

V is TRBV18 and J is TRBJ1-5, with D unresolved. V lost 3 bases and J lost 0, with 3 bases in between. CDR1 is KGHSH, CDR2 LQKENI, per germline. CDR3 size: 13 residues. CDR3 bases: TGTGCCAGCTCACCCTCTAGCAATCAGCCCCAGCATTTT. Translated: CASSPSSNQPQHF.

This sequence joins TRBV7-2 and TRBJ2-7; D gene unclear. The CDR3 covers 14 residues. The germline V gene has CDR1 SGHTA and CDR2 FQGNSA. V lost 3 bases to trimming and J lost 0 bases, with 9 bases between them. The CDR3 coding sequence is TGTGCCAGCAGCTTCTCCCATAGCTCCTACGAGCAGTACTTC. It codes for CASSFSHSSYEQYF.

This rearrangement joins TRBV13 to TRBJ1-3, with D perhaps TRBD1 (5 bases). Looked up from germline, CDR1 is PRHDT and CDR2 is FYEKMQ (reference sequence). This CDR3 is 18 amino acids long. Trimming took off 2 bases at V and 4 bases at J, with 21 bases between the two ends. The CDR3 DNA follows: TGTGCCAGCAGCTTAATGCATAGAGGTAGGGGTGGAGGAAACACCATATATTTT. Its protein is CASSLMHRGRGGGNTIYF.

The chain employs TRBV7-9 and TRBJ1-3; maybe TRBD1 (5 bases). This CDR3 is built from 12 residues. V was pared by 5 bases and J by 6 bases, with 8 bases between. Germline CDR1 reads SEHNR; CDR2 reads FQNEAQ (reference sequence). For the CDR3, the DNA is TGTGCCAGCAGCCAGGGTGAAAACACCATATATTTT. Amino acids: CASSQGENTIYF. The entire variable domain, with the rest obtained from reference TRBV7-9 and TRBJ1-3, is as follows: DTGVSQNPRHKITKRGQNVTFRCDPISEHNRLYWYRQTLGQGPEFLTYFQNEAQLEKSRLLSDRFSAERPKGSFSTLEIQRTEQGDSAMYLCASSQGENTIYFGEGSWLTVV.

The J gene is TRBJ2-1, the V gene TRBV28; TRBD2 is a possible D gene (5 bases). Trimming took off 2 bases at V and 15 bases at J, with 17 bases between the two ends. The germline gives CDR1 MDHEN, CDR2 SYDVKM. The CDR3 contains 13 residues. As DNA, the CDR3 is TGTGCCAGCAGTTTAACCGGGAAACGGGTGGGGTTCTTC. Amino acid sequence: CASSLTGKRVGFF.

The chain is built from TRBV28 and TRBJ2-1, with D maybe TRBD2 (5 bases). This CDR3 contains 16 residues. Germline V gene data show CDR1 as MDHEN and CDR2 as SYDVKM. Trimming left V 7 bases short and J 5 bases short, with 21 bases between. The CDR3 coding sequence is TGTGCCAGCACCCGGCCTGGCGGGTCCCCCAACAATGAGCAGTTCTTC. Translated: CASTRPGGSPNNEQFF.

On this clone: The sample holds other DNA sequences that translate to the same CDR3. The gene calls are TRBV27 and TRBJ2-5; 14 bases agree with TRBD2. Germline CDR1 is MNHEY and CDR2 is SMNVEV (reference sequence). Trimming removed 5 bases from V and 4 bases from J; junction bases left unmatched: 9. CDR3 size: 17 residues. This chain's CDR3 is CASSQFSGTSGRETQYF. In DNA, the CDR3 is TGTGCCAGCAGTCAATTCTCCGGGACTAGCGGGAGAGAGACCCAGTACTTC.

The chain uses TRBV9 and TRBJ2-1; 7 bases match TRBD1. V gave up 3 bases and J gave up 6 bases; unmatched junction bases: 18. Germline CDR1 is SGDLS and CDR2 is YYNGEE. This CDR3 spans 18 amino acids. CDR3 nucleotide sequence: TGTGCCAGCAGCGGCATTCAAAGAGGTGGACAGGACCCCAATGAGCAGTTCTTC. This encodes CASSGIQRGGQDPNEQFF.

The gene calls are TRBV5-1 and TRBJ2-3; no firm D call. Per the germline V gene, CDR1 is SGHRS and CDR2 is YFSETQ. The CDR3 totals 13 residues. With 4 bases removed from V and 1 base from J, the gap between germline ends came to 7 bases. CDR3 bases: TGCGCCAGCAGCCAGCAGGGCACAGATACGCAGTATTTT. Translation: CASSQQGTDTQYF.

The rearrangement links TRBV27 to TRBJ2-3; 7 nucleotides align to TRBD1. V trimming: 6 bases; J trimming: 5 bases; junction bases outside the gene matches: 8. The CDR3 is 14 residues long. Germline CDR1 MNHEY, CDR2 SMNVEV (reference sequence). The CDR3 loop reads CASRWDRTKDTQYF. The CDR3 DNA reads TGTGCCAGCAGATGGGACAGAACAAAAGATACGCAGTATTTT.

The V call is TRBV3-1 (or the pseudogene TRBV3-2), the J call TRBJ2-7; TRBD1 is a possible D gene (5 bases). Germline-derived CDR1 and CDR2 are LGHDT and YNNKEL (reference sequence). V lost 1 base to trimming and J lost 6 bases, with 10 bases between them. CDR3 length: 13 amino acids. This CDR3 is CASSQVSQGEQYF. Written as DNA, the CDR3 is TGTGCCAGCAGCCAAGTCTCGCAGGGCGAGCAGTACTTC.

The CDR3 sequence: CASSQDPGTEQFF. The CDR3 nucleotides are TGTGCCAGCAGCCAAGACCCCGGGACAGAGCAGTTCTTC. V usage is TRBV3-1 (or the pseudogene TRBV3-2) and J usage is TRBJ2-1; D might be TRBD1 (6 bases). With 0 bases removed from V and 10 bases from J, the gap between germline ends came to 10 bases. Germline V gene lookup returns CDR1 LGHDT and CDR2 YNNKEL (reference sequence). The CDR3 has 13 amino acids.

The chain links TRBV6-5 to TRBJ1-1, with unresolved D. CDR3 length: 12 residues. Trimming took off 7 bases at V and 4 bases at J, with 10 bases between the two ends. Per germline, CDR1 MNHEY and CDR2 SVGAGI. The CDR3, as DNA: TGTGCCAGCATAAGGGAGATCACTGAAGCTTTCTTT. It translates to CASIREITEAFF.

The genes are TRBV5-6 and TRBJ1-1; 10 bases are shared with TRBD1. The V gene's germline CDR1 is SGHDT and CDR2 YYEEEE. The CDR3 consists of 14 residues. V gave up 4 bases and J gave up 5 bases; unmatched junction bases: 5. CDR3 amino acids: CASSRRQGATEAFF. CDR3 sequence (DNA): TGTGCCAGCAGCAGAAGACAGGGGGCTACTGAAGCTTTCTTT.